The clone carrying this T cell receptor beta chain was seen more than once but under ten times. This sample was included in a study of shared clonotypes between healthy human individuals. Donors comprised healthy HIV-negative adults lacking recent acute infections or vaccinations. Some 32,000 T cell genomes, or around 330 ng DNA, went into replicate PCRs of unsorted PBMC. Unsorted PBMC DNA sequencing spanned ten immunoSEQ deep assay plates. Authors' analysis steps: In the immunoSEQ data, sequences were junction-only and lacked quality scores, so filtering differed. Sequencing used immunoSEQ multiplex PCR; TCRdb keeps in-frame clones, though not all of them. Clonal size and the V and J genes are those of that table, whereas D and trimming came from the DNA. The data contain 400,000 to 600,000 clones, about four fifths of them singletons. CDR3 size: 13 residues. V lost 5 bases and J lost 15; bases outside the gene matches: 12. The germline V gene has CDR1 MNHEY and CDR2 SVGAGI.

This receptor was obtained from a woman in her 40s in good health. Some clones in this sample may be carry-over from other donors' samples. The rearrangement links TRBV6-5 to TRBJ2-1; TRBD2 matches 8 bases. Sequenced: PBMCs. The CDR3 DNA sequence: TGTGCCAGCAGTCCCAACACTAGCGGTCTCAGGTTCTTC. Its translation is CASSPNTSGLRFF.